This TCR beta chain was captured in a study of blood T cell repertoires in COVID-19. Whole-study context: Acute-phase and convalescent COVID-19 samples originated in the United States, Italy and Spain. T cells, B-cell-depleted T cells, or PBMCs supplied cDNA or gDNA.

CDR1 is SGHRS and CDR2 is YFSETQ in the germline V gene. The CDR3 totals 18 residues. V lost 4 bases to trimming and J lost 4 bases; unmatched junction nucleotides: 17. Authors' methods: Nucleated cell number was recorded as an estimate derived from reference gene primer amplification. TCRdb's copy holds only in-frame clones and misses some; the assay was immunoSEQ multiplex PCR. V, J and clone size derive from that table, while D and trimming were established from the DNA sequence. The sample lists around 200,000 clones, about 85% occurring once. The chain combines TRBV5-1 with TRBJ1-1; the match to TRBD1 covers 9 bases. The sequencing sample was made of peripheral blood. The source is an elderly woman in a cohort sampled during active or convalescent COVID-19. The chain's CDR3 is CASSVSLPGQGIITEAFF. As DNA, the CDR3 is TGCGCCAGCAGCGTATCCCTCCCGGGACAGGGTATAATCACTGAAGCTTTCTTT.